This record covers a single T cell receptor beta chain. Its antigen is undetermined. The sample belongs to a study of T cells in Graves' hyperthyroidism and ophthalmopathy. Study as a whole: Before any treatment, at initial diagnosis, peripheral blood was collected. Study conclusions and caveats: Among thyroid clonotypes expanded above 0.001, most also appeared in blood.

Uncontrolled infection, other autoimmune disease, pregnancy or lactation disqualified patients from enrolment. The diagnoses drew upon clinical symptoms, serum thyroxine and TRAb, thyroid ultrasound and orbital computed tomography. TCR beta CDR3 region amplification was performed from RNA transcripts. HTBI primers were employed in a first-round RT-PCR of the TCR CDR3. MiXCR, applied by TCRdb to the multiplex PCR reads, yields one record per CDR3 protein. The data show approximately 400,000 distinct CDR3 sequences, with about 15% seen just once and about 7.7% held by the top ten. Germline loops: CDR1 SNHLY, CDR2 FYNNEI. Trimming took off 8 bases at V and 0 bases at J, with 13 bases between the two ends. The CDR3 contains 14 residues.

The chain has TRBV2 and TRBJ1-1; no clear D gene. The sequence was collected from a woman aged 18-29 years with Graves' hyperthyroidism. What was sequenced was blood. For the CDR3, the DNA is TGTGCCAGCGAAGAGGGAGTTATGAACACTGAAGCTTTCTTT. Protein product: CASEEGVMNTEAFF.